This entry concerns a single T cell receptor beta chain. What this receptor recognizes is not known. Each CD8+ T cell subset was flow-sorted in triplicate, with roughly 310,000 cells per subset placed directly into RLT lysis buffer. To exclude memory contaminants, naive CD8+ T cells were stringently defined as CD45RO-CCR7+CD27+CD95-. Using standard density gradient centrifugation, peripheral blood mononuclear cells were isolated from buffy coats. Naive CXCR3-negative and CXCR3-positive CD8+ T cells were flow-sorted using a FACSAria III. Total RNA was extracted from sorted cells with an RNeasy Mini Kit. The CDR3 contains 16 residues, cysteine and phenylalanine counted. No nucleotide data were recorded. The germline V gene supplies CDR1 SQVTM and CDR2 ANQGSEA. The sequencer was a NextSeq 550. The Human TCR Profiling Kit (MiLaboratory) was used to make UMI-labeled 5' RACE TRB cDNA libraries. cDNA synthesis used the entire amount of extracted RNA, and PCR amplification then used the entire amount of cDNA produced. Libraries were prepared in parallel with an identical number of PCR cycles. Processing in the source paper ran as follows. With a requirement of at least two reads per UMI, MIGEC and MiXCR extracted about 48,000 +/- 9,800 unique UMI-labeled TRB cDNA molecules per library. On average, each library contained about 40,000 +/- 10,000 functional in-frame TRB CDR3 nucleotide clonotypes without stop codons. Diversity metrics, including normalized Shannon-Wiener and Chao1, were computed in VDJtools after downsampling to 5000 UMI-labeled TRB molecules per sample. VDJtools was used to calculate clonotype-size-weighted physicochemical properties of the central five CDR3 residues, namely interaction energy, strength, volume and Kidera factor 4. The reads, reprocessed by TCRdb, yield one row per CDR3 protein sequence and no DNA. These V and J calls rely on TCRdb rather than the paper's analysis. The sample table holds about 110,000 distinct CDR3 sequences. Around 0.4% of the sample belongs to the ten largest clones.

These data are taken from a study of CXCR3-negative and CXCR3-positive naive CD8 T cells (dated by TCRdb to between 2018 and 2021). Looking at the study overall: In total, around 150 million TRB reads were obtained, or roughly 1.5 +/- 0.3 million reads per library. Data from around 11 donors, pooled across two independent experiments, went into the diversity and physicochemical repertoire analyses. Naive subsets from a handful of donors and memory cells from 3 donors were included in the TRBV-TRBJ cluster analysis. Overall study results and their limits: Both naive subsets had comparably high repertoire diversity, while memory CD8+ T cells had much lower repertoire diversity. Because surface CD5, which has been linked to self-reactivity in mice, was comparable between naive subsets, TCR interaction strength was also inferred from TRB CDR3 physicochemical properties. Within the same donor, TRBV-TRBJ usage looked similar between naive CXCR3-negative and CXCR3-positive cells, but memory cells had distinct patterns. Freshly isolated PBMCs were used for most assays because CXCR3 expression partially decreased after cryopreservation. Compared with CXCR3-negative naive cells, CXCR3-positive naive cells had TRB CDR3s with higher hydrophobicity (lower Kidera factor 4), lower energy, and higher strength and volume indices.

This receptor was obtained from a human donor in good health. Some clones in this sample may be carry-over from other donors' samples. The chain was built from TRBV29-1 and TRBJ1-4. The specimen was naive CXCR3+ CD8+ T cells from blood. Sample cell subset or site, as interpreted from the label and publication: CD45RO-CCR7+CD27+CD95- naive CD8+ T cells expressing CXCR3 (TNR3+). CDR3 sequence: CSVRLAGWRSNEKLFF.